Sequencing of this T cell receptor (beta chain) was carried out in a study of T cells in Graves' hyperthyroidism and ophthalmopathy. Study observations and caveats: Among clonotypes expanded in thyroid above 0.001, most were also found in blood. Model output signaled ophthalmopathy a median 6.5 months ahead of onset.

Researchers took RNA transcripts and amplified the TCR beta CDR3 regions from them. HTBI primers were employed in a first-round RT-PCR of the TCR CDR3. TCRdb re-called the multiplex PCR reads with MiXCR, one entry per CDR3 protein. The repertoire holds 500,000 to 600,000 distinct CDR3 sequences, with 46% as singletons. For this clonotype: Its antigen is undetermined.

Between the trimmed V and J ends, which lost 1 base and 7 bases, there was a span of 7 bases. CDR1 DFQATT and CDR2 SNEGSKA come from the germline V gene (reference sequence). The CDR3 sequence is 11 residues long. Diagnostic assessment was based on clinical symptoms, serum thyroxine and TRAb, thyroid ultrasound and orbital computed tomography. The TCR sequence derives from an adult woman with Graves' disease, either hyperthyroidism or ophthalmopathy (not recorded which). V and J are TRBV20-1 and TRBJ2-5; a possible D gene is TRBD2 (6 bases). Sequences were obtained from peripheral blood or thyroid tissue (not recorded which). The DNA for the CDR3 is TGCAGTGCTAGAGCGACTAGGACCCAGTACTTC. Amino acids: CSARATRTQYF.